These 19 T cell receptor beta chains originate from one sample sequenced in a study of regulatory T cells in long-lasting Graves disease. Construction of TCR beta libraries relied on iRepertoire HTBI primers and on Arm-PCR targeting CDR3 regions. TCRdb reprocessed the multiplex PCR reads via MiXCR and lists one record per CDR3 protein. The sample holds 650,000 to 700,000 distinct CDR3 sequences, around 30% seen once. Stated time point: persistent/refractory GD, antithyroid drugs over 5 years with positive TRAb. The TCR library used RNA extracted from PBMCs. The specimen comprised peripheral blood mononuclear cells (PBMCs), sampled when the disease was refractory, from a patient treated with antithyroid drugs. The receptors were gathered from a female donor with Graves disease.

This chain links TRBV28 with TRBJ1-5, with TRBD1 matching 7 bases. The CDR3 length is 15 residues. With V trimmed by 6 bases and J by 4 bases, 9 bases remained unmatched. Germline assignment: CDR1 MDHEN and CDR2 SYDVKM. The CDR3 loop reads CASRSPGTDNQPQHF. CDR3 coding DNA: TGTGCCAGCAGATCACCGGGGACAGATAATCAGCCCCAGCATTTT.

The chain carries TRBV27 and TRBJ1-2; the D is unclear. The germline V and J ends were trimmed by 4 bases and 4 bases, with 13 bases remaining between them. Germline assignment: CDR1 MNHEY and CDR2 SMNVEV (reference sequence). The CDR3 loop spans 14 amino acids. CDR3 in amino acids: CASSSSLGSYGYTF. CDR3 sequence (DNA): TGTGCCAGCAGTTCCTCACTCGGATCCTATGGCTACACCTTC.

CDR3 in DNA: TGTGCCAGCAGCTTAATCAGACAACTGAACACTGAAGCTTTCTTT. Its translation: CASSLIRQLNTEAFF. V gene TRBV7-3 combines with J gene TRBJ1-1; D gene unclear. Germline V gene lookup returns CDR1 SGHTA and CDR2 FQGTGA. V lost 1 base and J 0 bases, leaving 9 bases between the germline ends. The CDR3 is made up of 15 amino acids.

The chain carries TRBV10-3 and TRBJ1-2, with unresolved D. Germline V CDR1 and CDR2: ENHRY, SYGVKD. The V gene lost 2 bases and the J gene lost 4 bases, with 8 bases spanning the gap. This CDR3 is built from 13 residues. Here the CDR3 DNA reads TGTGCCATCAGTGAGCCAGGTTTCTATGGCTACACCTTC. It is translated as CAISEPGFYGYTF.

The chain recombines TRBV19 with TRBJ1-1; 8 bases fit TRBD1. With V trimmed by 5 bases and J by 7 bases, 6 bases remained unmatched. Looked up from germline, CDR1 is LNHDA and CDR2 is SQIVND (reference sequence). This CDR3 spans 13 amino acids. In nucleotides, the CDR3 is TGTGCCAGTAGTCTGCAGGGGGCCCGTGAAGCTTTCTTT. As protein: CASSLQGAREAFF.

The CDR3 protein is CASSDWQGTDTQYF. The DNA of the CDR3 is TGTGCCAGCAGTGACTGGCAGGGCACAGATACGCAGTATTTT. V is TRBV2 and J is TRBJ2-3; D gene ambiguous. Trimming removed 3 bases at V and 1 base at J, with 8 bases between. The CDR3 has 14 amino acids. Germline V gene data show CDR1 as SNHLY and CDR2 as FYNNEI.

The chain carries TRBV30 and TRBJ1-1; no reliable D call. Germline V gene data show CDR1 as GTSNPN and CDR2 as SVGIG (reference sequence). Between the trimmed V and J ends, which lost 2 bases and 4 bases, there was a span of 11 bases. The CDR3 covers 13 residues. The CDR3 DNA sequence: TGTGCCTGGAGTTGGAGTAAGAGCACTGAAGCTTTCTTT. Protein: CAWSWSKSTEAFF.

The chain is built from TRBV6-1 and TRBJ1-5, with unresolved D. Trimming took off 3 bases at V and 9 bases at J, with 9 bases between the two ends. Germline assignment: CDR1 MNHNS and CDR2 SASEGT. CDR3 length: 12 residues. The CDR3 sequence is CASSDRPRPQHF. CDR3 in DNA: TGTGCCAGCAGTGACAGACCTCGGCCCCAGCATTTT.

This chain connects TRBV12-3 or TRBV12-4 to TRBJ2-1; no firm D call. V was pared by 6 bases and J by 9 bases, with 18 bases between. The CDR3 has 14 residues. CDR3 sequence (DNA): TGTGCCAGCAGCCACCCAAGGCGTCGTTTTGAGCAGTTCTTC. Protein product: CASSHPRRRFEQFF.

The chain links TRBV12-3 or TRBV12-4 to TRBJ1-6; possibly TRBD1 for D (6 bases). The CDR3 runs to 14 residues. V gave up 1 base and J gave up 9 bases, with 10 bases separating them. The CDR3 is CASSLGQVLSPLHF. CDR3 sequence (DNA): TGTGCCAGCAGTTTAGGACAGGTCCTTTCACCCCTCCACTTT.

This chain joins TRBV10-3 and TRBJ1-2, with TRBD1 matching over 11 bases. Trimming cost V 7 bases and J 4 bases; bases outside gene matches: 5. Germline CDR1 ENHRY, CDR2 SYGVKD. The CDR3 length is 14 residues. Written as DNA, the CDR3 is TGTGCCATCACCCCGGGACAGGGGGTCTATGGCTACACCTTC. Its translation is CAITPGQGVYGYTF.

The count of this clonotype is one. This rearrangement joins TRBV19 to TRBJ1-5; D ambiguous. Trimming left V 6 bases short and J 1 base short, with 13 bases between. The CDR3 consists of 15 residues. CDR1 is LNHDA and CDR2 is SQIVND in the germline V gene (reference sequence). Here the CDR3 reads CASSLFSLSNQPQHF. Written as DNA, the CDR3 is TGTGCCAGTAGCCTTTTTTCCCTGAGCAATCAGCCCCAGCATTTT. Combining the CDR3 with reference TRBV19 and TRBJ1-5 gives the whole variable domain DGGITQSPKYLFRKEGQNVTLSCEQNLNHDAMYWYRQDPGQGLRLIYYSQIVNDFQKGDIAEGYSVSREKKESFPLTVTSAQKNPTAFYLCASSLFSLSNQPQHFGDGTRLSIL.

The chain couples TRBV6-2 or TRBV6-3 to TRBJ2-2; 8 bases fit TRBD2. CDR3 size: 16 residues. Germline CDR1 is MNHEY and CDR2 is SVGEGT. V shed 6 bases and J 1 base; nucleotides not matched to a gene: 7. In nucleotides, the CDR3 is TGTGCCAGCAGACTACCTAGCGGGTTGAACACCGGGGAGCTGTTTTTT. Translating gives CASRLPSGLNTGELFF.

This clonotype was seen repeatedly, ten times or more. The chain uses TRBV12-3 or TRBV12-4 and TRBJ1-2, with 8 bases lining up with TRBD1. This CDR3 region has 15 residues. Germline trimming cut 1 base from V and 3 bases from J; bases unmatched to any gene: 4. This CDR3 reads CASSLGQGAYYGYTF. The CDR3 nucleotides are TGTGCCAGCAGTTTAGGGCAGGGGGCTTACTATGGCTACACCTTC.

This clonotype turned up a few times. This chain joins TRBV5-1 and TRBJ1-2; D gene uncertain. The V gene's germline CDR1 is SGHRS and CDR2 YFSETQ. The CDR3 covers 14 residues. V was clipped by 0 bases and J by 3 bases, with 9 bases between them. This chain's CDR3 is CASSLAHSDYGYTF. CDR3 coding DNA: TGCGCCAGCAGCTTGGCCCACAGCGACTATGGCTACACCTTC.

V gene TRBV20-1 combines with J gene TRBJ1-2; TRBD1 matches 7 bases. V was pared by 4 bases and J by 9 bases, with 11 bases of the junction left unmatched. CDR1 and CDR2 (germline): DFQATT, SNEGSKA (reference sequence). The CDR3 totals 13 residues. The DNA for the CDR3 is TGCAGTGCTACGCGGGACAGTCTTATGCGCTACACCTTC. Translating it yields CSATRDSLMRYTF.

J is TRBJ2-5 and V is TRBV29-1; no firm D call. V shed 7 bases and J shed 1 base, with 13 bases lying between them. This CDR3 is 13 amino acids long. Germline assignment: CDR1 SQVTM and CDR2 ANQGSEA. The CDR3 DNA sequence: TGCAGCGGGGCGGTGAGGCCCCAAGAGACCCAGTACTTC. The encoded protein is CSGAVRPQETQYF.

The gene calls are TRBV19 and TRBJ1-1; 7 positions agree with TRBD1. After removal of 7 bases from V and 1 base from J, the junction contained 6 bases not matched to a gene. The CDR3 is 14 residues long. Germline V gene data show CDR1 as LNHDA and CDR2 as SQIVND (reference sequence). CDR3 in DNA: TGTGCCAGTACCCCGGGACAGAAGAACACTGAAGCTTTCTTT. Amino acid sequence: CASTPGQKNTEAFF.

This clonotype was seen a few times. The chain joins TRBV20-1 to TRBJ1-3; 10 bases match TRBD1. This CDR3 is built from 15 residues. Per germline, CDR1 DFQATT and CDR2 SNEGSKA (reference sequence). The V segment lost 3 bases and the J segment 4 bases; nucleotides outside the gene matches: 6. CDR3 amino acids: CSARAGTGDGNTIYF. The CDR3 DNA follows: TGCAGTGCTAGGGCCGGGACAGGGGACGGAAACACCATATATTTT.